This is a list of T cell receptor beta chains from one sample in a study of T cells in Graves' hyperthyroidism and ophthalmopathy. TCRdb redid the calling of the multiplex PCR reads with MiXCR, one entry per CDR3 protein. The sample shows around 540,000 distinct CDR3 sequences, more than 15% of them seen only once. Sequenced material: blood. These receptors were collected from a woman in her twenties or thirties with Graves' ophthalmopathy. Both conserved end residues are part of each CDR3.

CDR3aa | j_gene | v_gene
CASSLRAHEAYEQYF | TRBJ2-7 | TRBV11-2
CASSEFRNEQYF | TRBJ2-7 | TRBV10-2
CASTSPGTPTYEQYF | TRBJ2-7 | TRBV28
CASSQAGLETQYF | TRBJ2-5 | TRBV7-9
CASSEWVGSNEKLFF | TRBJ1-4 | TRBV2
CASSEYGGRSYEQYF | TRBJ2-7 | TRBV25-1
CSGYSGADEQYF | TRBJ2-7 | TRBV20-1
CSAWGGSVSGYTF | TRBJ1-2 | TRBV20-1
CAISESTSGSYEQYF | TRBJ2-7 | TRBV10-3
CASSLSLDLTEAFF | TRBJ1-1 | TRBV7-2
CSARRQGAGQPQHF | TRBJ1-5 | TRBV20-1
CASSLTGTGLPGANVLTF | TRBJ2-6 | TRBV5-8
CASMVAGANVLTF | TRBJ2-6 | TRBV2
CSASQGAGGDEQFF | TRBJ2-1 | TRBV20-1
CSAREGLDEKLFF | TRBJ1-4 | TRBV20-1
CASSTGRYGYTF | TRBJ1-2 | TRBV6-1
CASSYEGRKNVLTF | TRBJ2-6 | TRBV6-5
CAGWNYGYTF | TRBJ1-2 | TRBV2
CASSSRGGPTEAFF | TRBJ1-1 | TRBV19
CASGGQPDTEAFF | TRBJ1-1 | TRBV9
CASSDRDGKYEQYF | TRBJ2-7 | TRBV6-1
CSVAGPYEQYF | TRBJ2-7 | TRBV29-1
CASSVDYNEQFF | TRBJ2-1 | TRBV28
CSANVQDTDTQYF | TRBJ2-3 | TRBV20-1
CASRSYRGRTEAFF | TRBJ1-1 | TRBV28
CASSFGGAQSYEQYF | TRBJ2-7 | TRBV5-1
CATSVPPGRGDRGDTEAFF | TRBJ1-1 | TRBV24-1
CASRGLAGSNEQFF | TRBJ2-1 | TRBV6-1
CSARDWGLAGPYEQYF | TRBJ2-7 | TRBV20-1
CSARPKSSYTIYF | TRBJ1-3 | TRBV20-1
CASSLGRVSGELFF | TRBJ2-2 | TRBV11-2
CSASGLAGAREQYF | TRBJ2-7 | TRBV20-1
CASSLDLFQETQYF | TRBJ2-5 | TRBV11-2
CSARDPRDSRREGEQFF | TRBJ2-1 | TRBV20-1
CSARDLEGAQGETQYF | TRBJ2-5 | TRBV20-1
CAWTLGRTPPETQYF | TRBJ2-5 | TRBV30